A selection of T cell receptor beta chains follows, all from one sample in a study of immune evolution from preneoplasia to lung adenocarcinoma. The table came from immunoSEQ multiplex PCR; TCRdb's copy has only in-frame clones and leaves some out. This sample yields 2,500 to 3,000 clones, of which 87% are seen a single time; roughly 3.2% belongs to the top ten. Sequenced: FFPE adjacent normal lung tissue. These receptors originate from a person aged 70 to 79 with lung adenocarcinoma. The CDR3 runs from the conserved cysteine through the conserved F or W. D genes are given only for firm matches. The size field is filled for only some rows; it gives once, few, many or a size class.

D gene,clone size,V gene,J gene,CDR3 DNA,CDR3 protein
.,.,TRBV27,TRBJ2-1,TGTGCCAGCAGTTTATCGAGGGGAAACTACAATGAGCAGTTCTTC,CASSLSRGNYNEQFF
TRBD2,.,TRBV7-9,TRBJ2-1,TGTGCCAGCAGTGATGCGGGCGGGGGGAGGAATGAGCAGTTCTTC,CASSDAGGGRNEQFF
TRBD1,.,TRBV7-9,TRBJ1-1,TGTGCCAGCAGCCCATTTTGGCAGGGGGATAGGAACACTGAAGCTTTCTTT,CASSPFWQGDRNTEAFF
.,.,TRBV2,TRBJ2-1,TGTGCCAGCAGTGAAACCCAGATCCATGAGCAGTTCTTC,CASSETQIHEQFF
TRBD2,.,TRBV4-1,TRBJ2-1,TGCGCCAGCAGCCAAGACGAGCGGGAGGACCCCCGGTTCTTC,CASSQDEREDPRFF
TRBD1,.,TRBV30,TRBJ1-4,TGTGCCTGGAGTGGGCAGGGGGACAATGAAAAACTGTTTTTT,CAWSGQGDNEKLFF
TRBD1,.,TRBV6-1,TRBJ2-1,TGTGCCAGCAGTTTCGAGGACAGGGTAGGCAATGAGCAGTTCTTC,CASSFEDRVGNEQFF
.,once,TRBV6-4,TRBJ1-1,TGTGCCAGCAGTTTGGACCAACAGACTGAAGCTTTCTTT,CASSLDQQTEAFF
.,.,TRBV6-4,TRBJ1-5,TGTGCCAGCAGTTCCAGGGATAGCAATCAGCCCCAGCATTTT,CASSSRDSNQPQHF
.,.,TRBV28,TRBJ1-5,TGTGCCAGCAGTTGGCCAGCTTGGGCGGGGAAGGATCAGCCCCAGCATTTT,CASSWPAWAGKDQPQHF
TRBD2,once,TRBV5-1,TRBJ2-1,TGCGCCAGCAGCCCTAGCGGGGTCTCCTACAATGAGCAGTTCTTC,CASSPSGVSYNEQFF